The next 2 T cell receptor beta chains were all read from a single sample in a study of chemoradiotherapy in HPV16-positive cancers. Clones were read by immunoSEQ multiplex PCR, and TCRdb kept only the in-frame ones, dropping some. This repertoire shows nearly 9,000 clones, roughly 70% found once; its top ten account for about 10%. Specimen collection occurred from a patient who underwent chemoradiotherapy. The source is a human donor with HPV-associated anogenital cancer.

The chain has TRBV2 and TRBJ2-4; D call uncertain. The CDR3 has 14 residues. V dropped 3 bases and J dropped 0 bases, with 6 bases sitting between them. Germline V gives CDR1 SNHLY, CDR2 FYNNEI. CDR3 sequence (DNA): TGTGCCAGCAGTGATGGTCTAGCCAAAAACATTCAGTACTTC. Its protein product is CASSDGLAKNIQYF.

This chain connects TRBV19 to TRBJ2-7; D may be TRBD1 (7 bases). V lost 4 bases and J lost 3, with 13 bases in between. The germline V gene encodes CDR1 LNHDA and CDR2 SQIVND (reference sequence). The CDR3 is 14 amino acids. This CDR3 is CASSNGGGVYEQYF. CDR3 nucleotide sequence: TGTGCCAGTAGTAATGGAGGGGGCGTCTACGAGCAGTACTTC. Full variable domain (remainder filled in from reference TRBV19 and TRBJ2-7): DGGITQSPKYLFRKEGQNVTLSCEQNLNHDAMYWYRQDPGQGLRLIYYSQIVNDFQKGDIAEGYSVSREKKESFPLTVTSAQKNPTAFYLCASSNGGGVYEQYFGPGTRLTVT.